The 17 T cell receptor beta chains given below trace back to one sample, sequenced in a study of cytomegalovirus exposure and HLA in healthy donors. Researchers ran the PCR with 60 Vbeta and 13 Jbeta primers. Profiled with immunoSEQ multiplex PCR; TCRdb holds only in-frame clones, not every one. The sample comprises about 150,000 clones, around 90% of which are singletons, and roughly 0.5% rests with the top ten. The sample was PBMCs. The receptors originated from a woman in her 40s in good health and CMV-seronegative.

The sample holds one count of this clone. V is TRBV27 and J is TRBJ1-2; D uncertain. V was trimmed by 8 bases and J by 4 bases, leaving 20 bases between them. The CDR3 totals 15 residues. The germline CDR1 and CDR2 sequences are MNHEY and SMNVEV (reference sequence). CDR3 sequence reads: CASANSLRLRYGYTF. The CDR3 DNA sequence: TGTGCCAGCGCAAATAGTCTACGACTTCGCTATGGCTACACCTTC.

The genes are TRBV9 and TRBJ2-5; 7 bases line up with TRBD2. This CDR3 region has 15 residues. V shed 0 bases and J 3 bases; nucleotides not matched to a gene: 5. CDR1 is SGDLS and CDR2 is YYNGEE in the germline V gene. The CDR3 reads CASSVGGSKEETQYF. The CDR3 nucleotides are TGTGCCAGCAGCGTAGGCGGGAGTAAAGAAGAGACCCAGTACTTC.

J is TRBJ2-1 and V is TRBV27, with D maybe TRBD1 (6 bases). V was cut by 5 bases and J by 5 bases, with 16 bases left in between. CDR1 MNHEY and CDR2 SMNVEV come from the germline V gene (reference sequence). This CDR3 has 15 residues. The CDR3 region is CASSDRSETHNEQFF. Here the CDR3 DNA reads TGTGCCAGCAGTGACAGGAGTGAAACTCACAATGAGCAGTTCTTC.

The V and J genes are TRBV7-6 and TRBJ1-5; 7 positions agree with TRBD1. Germline CDR1 is SGHVS and CDR2 is FNYEAQ. The CDR3 contains 15 residues. Trimming removed 4 bases from V and 6 bases from J; junction bases left unmatched: 9. CDR3 residues: CASSSTTGTAQPQHF. CDR3 bases: TGTGCCAGCAGCTCAACGACAGGGACGGCTCAGCCCCAGCATTTT.

The chain joins TRBV2 to TRBJ2-1, with 7 bases identical to TRBD2. V lost 4 bases to trimming and J lost 9 bases; unmatched junction nucleotides: 6. CDR3 length: 13 residues. Germline assignment: CDR1 SNHLY and CDR2 FYNNEI. CDR3 sequence (DNA): TGTGCCAGCAGTGCGGGCGGGAGTCTTGAGCAGTTCTTC. Translation: CASSAGGSLEQFF.

The genes are TRBV4-1 and TRBJ2-7; D remains unclear. CDR1 is MGHRA and CDR2 is YSYEKL in the germline V gene. CDR3 length equals 15 residues. The V and J ends lost 0 bases and 0 bases respectively, with 9 bases between them. The CDR3, as DNA: TGCGCCAGCAGCCAAGAGGGCCTTGCCTCCTACGAGCAGTACTTC. It is translated as CASSQEGLASYEQYF.

The rearrangement uses TRBV7-9 and TRBJ2-7; a possible D gene is TRBD2 (5 bases). The CDR3 runs 13 residues. Trimming left V 0 bases short and J 9 bases short, with 12 bases between. The germline CDR1 and CDR2 sequences are SEHNR and FQNEAQ (reference sequence). CDR3 protein: CASSLAPLEVQYF. The CDR3 DNA sequence: TGTGCCAGCAGCTTAGCGCCACTAGAGGTGCAGTACTTC.

This clone was picked up one time. The V call is TRBV7-8, the J call TRBJ2-7; 8 nucleotides match TRBD1. Trimming removed 3 bases from V and 3 bases from J; junction bases left unmatched: 10. Germline V gene sequence: CDR1 SGHVS, CDR2 FQNEAQ. The CDR3 consists of 16 residues. The CDR3 sequence: CASSLGTGTGVYEQYF. The CDR3 coding sequence is TGTGCCAGCAGCTTGGGGACCGGGACAGGAGTCTACGAGCAGTACTTC.

The chain links TRBV4-2 to TRBJ2-2, with 11 positions matching TRBD2. CDR1 is LGHNA, CDR2 YNFKEQ, per germline. Trimming removed 4 bases from V and 8 bases from J; junction bases left unmatched: 9. This CDR3 is built from 16 residues. As DNA, the CDR3 is TGTGCCAGCAGCCCATCGGGACTAGCGGCGTCTGGGGAGCTGTTTTTT. Protein sequence: CASSPSGLAASGELFF.

J is TRBJ2-7 and V is TRBV7-9, with TRBD2 matching 11 bases. The CDR3 length is 17 residues. CDR1 and CDR2 (germline): SEHNR, FQNEAQ (reference sequence). V was pared by 1 base and J by 7 bases, with 12 bases of the junction left unmatched. CDR3 nucleotides: TGTGCCAGCAGCTTAGGTCAAACGGGACTAGCGGAAGGGGAGCAGTACTTC. Translated: CASSLGQTGLAEGEQYF. Using reference TRBV7-9 and TRBJ2-7 for the parts outside the CDR3, the full variable domain is DTGVSQNPRHKITKRGQNVTFRCDPISEHNRLYWYRQTLGQGPEFLTYFQNEAQLEKSRLLSDRFSAERPKGSFSTLEIQRTEQGDSAMYLCASSLGQTGLAEGEQYFGPGTRLTVT.

This chain links TRBV21-1 with TRBJ1-2. TRBV21-1 is termed a pseudogene. There are 14 residues in the CDR3. This CDR3 is CASSKGGVENGYTF. DNA of the CDR3: TGTGCCAGCAGCAAAGGGGGGGTTGAGAATGGCTACACCTTC.

This clone was seen just once. The J gene is TRBJ1-2, the V gene TRBV2; perhaps TRBD1 as D (5 bases). Germline V gene data show CDR1 as SNHLY and CDR2 as FYNNEI. Trimming took 5 bases from V and 5 from J, leaving 15 bases between them. This CDR3 comprises 14 residues. CDR3 amino acids: CASSFRQNNYGYTF. CDR3 DNA sequence: TGTGCCAGCAGTTTCCGACAGAACAATTATGGCTACACCTTC.

The V and J genes are TRBV21-1 and TRBJ2-4; the table's D gene call, TRBD2, was not cross checked with the DNA. TRBV21-1 is annotated as a pseudogene. CDR3 length: 18 residues. CDR3 sequence: CASSLKTGTSGKKNIQYF. The CDR3 nucleotides are TGTGCCAGCAGCCTCAAAACCGGAACTAGCGGGAAGAAAAACATTCAGTACTTC.

The sample holds one count of this clone. This rearrangement joins TRBV5-6 to TRBJ2-1; D is possibly TRBD2 (6 bases). V dropped 4 bases and J dropped 1 base, with 15 bases sitting between them. The CDR3 covers 16 residues. In germline, CDR1 is SGHDT, CDR2 YYEEEE. CDR3 DNA sequence: TGTGCCAGCAGCCCGATTGGCGGGGATTCCTACAATGAGCAGTTCTTC. Protein sequence: CASSPIGGDSYNEQFF.

This clone appeared a single time. The V gene is TRBV5-1, the J gene TRBJ1-1; no reliable D call. The CDR3 has 14 amino acids. Trimming pared 9 bases from V and 5 bases from J, leaving 20 bases between. Germline CDR1 and CDR2: SGHRS and YFSETQ. This CDR3 reads CATSLLSGGTEAFF. In nucleotides, the CDR3 is TGCGCCACCAGTCTTTTATCCGGAGGGACTGAAGCTTTCTTT.

This clone showed up just a few times. Additional DNA sequences in this sample encode the identical CDR3. The genes are TRBV20-1 and TRBJ2-1; the D is unclear. The CDR3 loop spans 11 amino acids. Germline CDR1 is DFQATT and CDR2 is SNEGSKA (reference sequence). V gave up 7 bases and J gave up 0 bases, with 4 bases separating them. The CDR3 nucleotides are TGCAGTGGCGACTCCTACAATGAGCAGTTCTTC. Protein: CSGDSYNEQFF.

About this clone itself: The junction and the germline gene differ at one end; a read error may be behind it. The J gene is TRBJ2-7, the V gene TRBV9; possible D gene TRBD2, 6 bases. Per germline, CDR1 SGDLS and CDR2 YYNGEE. This CDR3 has 14 residues. This CDR3 reads CASSARDSSSEQYF. As DNA, the CDR3 is TGTGCCAGCAGCGCGAGGGACTCCTCCTCCGAGCAGTACTTC.